This T cell receptor (beta chain) was retrieved from a study of T-cell reconstitution after alpha-beta-depleted transplantation in children. Study-wide results and caveats: After one year, T-cell counts and TCRbeta diversity mostly came from new T cells. By about two months after transplant, alpha-beta T cells reportedly arose from several hundred graft clones that had expanded. The study traced high day-60 TCRbeta diversity in some patients to surviving recipient T cells and thymic progenitors.

V was pared by 6 bases and J by 2 bases, with 10 bases of the junction left unmatched. Germline V lookup: CDR1 DFQATT, CDR2 SNEGSKA (reference sequence). The CDR3 covers 14 residues. As concerns this clonotype: As yet, its antigen is unknown.

The TCRbeta library was prepared with unique molecular identifiers. TCRdb redid the calling of the PCR reads with MiXCR, one entry per CDR3 protein. The sample shows about 900,000 distinct CDR3 sequences, around 30% of them seen only once. This specimen consisted of PBMCs, mostly from graft donor cells, obtained 360 days after TCRalphabeta/CD19-depleted stem cell transplant. This clonotype was obtained from a boy younger than two who had a stem cell transplant for SCID, so the T cells may come from the graft donor. V is TRBV20-1 and J is TRBJ2-7, with 7 bases that match TRBD2. The CDR3 DNA sequence: TGCAGTGCCCCCACGGCAGGGACTACCTACGAGCAGTACTTC. Protein: CSAPTAGTTYEQYF.